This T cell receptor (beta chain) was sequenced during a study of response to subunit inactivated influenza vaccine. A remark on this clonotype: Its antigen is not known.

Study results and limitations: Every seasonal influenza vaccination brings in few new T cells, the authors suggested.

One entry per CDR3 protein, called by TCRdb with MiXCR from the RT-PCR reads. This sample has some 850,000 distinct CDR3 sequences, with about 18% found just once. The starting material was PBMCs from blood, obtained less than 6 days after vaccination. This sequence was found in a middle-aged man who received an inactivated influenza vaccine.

CDR3 nucleotide sequence: TGTGCCAGCATCTACAGGGCTGAAGCTTTCTTT. Amino acid sequence: CASIYRAEAFF. The chain joins TRBV7-2 to TRBJ1-1; tentatively, D is TRBD1 (6 bases). The V gene's germline CDR1 is SGHTA and CDR2 FQGNSA. The CDR3 is made up of 11 amino acids. Trimming took 7 bases from V and 6 from J, leaving 9 bases between them. Based on the CDR3 plus reference TRBV7-2 and TRBJ1-1, the full variable domain is GAGVSQSPSNKVTEKGKDVELRCDPISGHTALYWYRQSLGQGLEFLIYFQGNSAPDKSGLPSDRFSAERTGGSVSTLTIQRTQQEDSAVYLCASIYRAEAFFGQGTRLTVV.